This T cell receptor (beta chain) was found in a study of CD8+CD57+ T cells in acquired aplastic anemia. As for the study in general: Sorted CD4+ and CD8+ cells gave an average of 3.2 ug of DNA.

The use of genomic DNA as template underpinned the TCR beta VDJ and CDR3 profiling. In TCRdb, the reads were re-called with MiXCR into one record per CDR3 protein. Seen here are over 250,000 distinct CDR3 sequences, roughly 53% observed once, and the top ten hold roughly 1.2%. V was pared by 4 bases and J by 2 bases, with 7 bases between. Per the germline V gene, CDR1 is SNHLY and CDR2 is FYNNEI. This CDR3 contains 13 residues. For this clonotype: The antigen is undetermined.

Patients picked for sequencing had shown CD8+CD57+ cell expansion detected by flow cytometry. Notes on the study in general: Overlap between patients and controls comprised 25 to 30 CD8+ CDR3 sequences. Patients and controls were not found to differ significantly in CD8+ Simpson's diversity.

Source material: sorted CD4+, CD8+, or CD8+CD57+ T cells (not recorded which) from PBMCs. This chain connects TRBV2 to TRBJ2-3, with no clear D. The receptor comes from a human donor with aplastic anemia. This chain's CDR3 is CASSGPFTDTQYF. In nucleotides, the CDR3 is TGTGCCAGCAGTGGTCCGTTCACAGATACGCAGTATTTT.